What follows describes a single TCR beta chain. The PCR used 60 V beta and 13 J beta primers. TCRdb's copy holds only in-frame clones and misses some; the assay was immunoSEQ multiplex PCR. The repertoire holds tens of thousands of clones, with roughly 84% as singletons. The CDR3 runs to 16 residues. Germline CDR1 and CDR2: SGHVS and FNYEAQ. V was cut by 6 bases and J by 0 bases, with 17 bases left in between. Indicated time point: after dendritic cell vaccination, including at tumor progression/relapse. Patients had residual fresh-frozen tumor tissue and more than two years of survival data. All glioblastoma patients lacked an isocitrate dehydrogenase mutation. This specimen belongs to a study of glioma-infiltrating T cells after dendritic cell vaccination. Study-wide context: Glioblastoma patients came from Phase I and II dendritic cell vaccination trials.

The chain uses TRBV7-6 and TRBJ1-1; D uncertain. Source: blood, taken after dendritic cell vaccination. The sequence came from a human donor with glioblastoma. CDR3 nucleotide sequence: TGTGCCAGCAGTCCAGTATTGGTACAGATGAACACTGAAGCTTTCTTT. Translated, it gives CASSPVLVQMNTEAFF. The complete variable domain, with remaining parts taken from reference TRBV7-6 and TRBJ1-1, reads GAGVSQSPRYKVTKRGQDVALRCDPISGHVSLYWYRQALGQGPEFLTYFNYEAQQDKSGLPNDRFSAERPEGSISTLTIQRTEQRDSAMYRCASSPVLVQMNTEAFFGQGTRLTVV.